This entry lists 28 T cell receptor beta chains sequenced from one sample in a study of identical twins. Via MiXCR, TCRdb re-called the 5' RACE reads, giving one row per CDR3 protein. The table lists approximately 680,000 distinct CDR3 sequences, roughly 6.6% of them singletons. The sample was also linked to a second study, of yellow fever vaccine responses in identical twins.

Source material: PBMCs. These receptors all stem from a woman in her late teens or twenties in good health.

This chain connects TRBV27 to TRBJ2-5; the D is unclear. Between the trimmed V and J ends, which lost 0 bases and 3 bases, there was a span of 23 bases. Germline CDR1 and CDR2: MNHEY and SMNVEV (reference sequence). This CDR3 region has 19 residues. As DNA, the CDR3 is TGTGCCAGCAGTTTATCGATATCTCACACTCCCGGTGGAGAAGAGACCCAGTACTTC. It translates to CASSLSISHTPGGEETQYF.

This clonotype showed up many times. The chain links TRBV12-3 or TRBV12-4 to TRBJ2-7, with 8 bases lining up with TRBD2. V lost 3 bases to trimming and J lost 5 bases; unmatched junction nucleotides: 9. CDR3 length: 15 residues. The CDR3 DNA is TGTGCCAGCAGTTTTCAACTAGCGGTCCCTAACGAGCAGTACTTC. Translation: CASSFQLAVPNEQYF.

This clonotype has ten or more counts. This chain links TRBV5-1 with TRBJ1-1, with a possible D match to TRBD1 (5 bases). The CDR3 runs to 16 residues. Germline V CDR1 and CDR2: SGHRS, YFSETQ. Trimming stripped 0 bases from V and 5 bases from J, with 17 bases between. CDR3 protein: CASSLAITGGITEAFF. The CDR3 nucleotides read TGCGCCAGCAGCTTGGCCATAACGGGGGGAATTACTGAAGCTTTCTTT.

The gene calls are TRBV7-2 and TRBJ2-1, with 8 bases identical to TRBD2. The CDR3 length is 16 residues. Germline loops: CDR1 SGHTA, CDR2 FQGNSA. V shed 5 bases, J shed 7 bases, and the junction held 13 bases outside the gene matches. CDR3 residues: CASSRLGPGLVNEQFF. The CDR3 DNA is TGTGCCAGCAGCCGCCTAGGTCCGGGACTAGTGAATGAGCAGTTCTTC.

This clonotype was seen a handful of times. The chain combines TRBV7-9 with TRBJ1-1, with D unclear. Trimming removed 3 bases from V and 1 base from J, with 9 bases in between. In germline, CDR1 is SEHNR, CDR2 FQNEAQ (reference sequence). The CDR3 runs 14 residues. CDR3 sequence (DNA): TGTGCCAGCAGCTTTGCCGGAAAGAACACTGAAGCTTTCTTT. This translates into CASSFAGKNTEAFF. The whole variable domain, filled in from reference TRBV7-9 and TRBJ1-1, reads DTGVSQNPRHKITKRGQNVTFRCDPISEHNRLYWYRQTLGQGPEFLTYFQNEAQLEKSRLLSDRFSAERPKGSFSTLEIQRTEQGDSAMYLCASSFAGKNTEAFFGQGTRLTVV.

V usage is TRBV7-8 and J usage is TRBJ2-1; D not resolved. This CDR3 comprises 14 residues. Germline V lookup: CDR1 SGHVS, CDR2 FQNEAQ. V dropped 1 base and J dropped 9 bases, with 13 bases sitting between them. CDR3 sequence: CASSLDSHTLEQFF. The DNA for the CDR3 is TGTGCCAGCAGCTTAGATAGCCACACGCTTGAGCAGTTCTTC. The whole variable domain, remainder taken from reference TRBV7-8 and TRBJ2-1, is GAGVSQSPRYKVAKRGQDVALRCDPISGHVSLFWYQQALGQGPEFLTYFQNEAQLDKSGLPSDRFFAERPEGSVSTLKIQRTQQEDSAVYLCASSLDSHTLEQFFGPGTRLTVL.

The chain has TRBV9 and TRBJ2-1, with D perhaps TRBD2 (5 bases). The V gene's germline CDR1 is SGDLS and CDR2 YYNGEE. CDR3 length: 13 amino acids. V dropped 3 bases and J dropped 4 bases, with 8 bases sitting between them. The CDR3 here is CASSAEAYNEQFF. CDR3 DNA sequence: TGTGCCAGCAGCGCGGAGGCTTACAATGAGCAGTTCTTC.

A word on this clonotype: Given a much more abundant clone one base away, this may be a read error. J is TRBJ2-2 and V is TRBV12-3 or TRBV12-4; D assignment may be TRBD1 or TRBD2 (5 bases each). The CDR3 spans 15 residues. In DNA form, the CDR3 reads TGTGCCACACAATGGGGCAGCGCGAACACCGGGGAGATGTTTTTT. Its translation: CATQWGSANTGEMFF.

The CDR3 loop reads CASSDPGSSYNEQFF. As DNA, the CDR3 is TGTGCCAGCAGTGATCCCGGAAGCTCCTACAATGAGCAGTTCTTC. V gene TRBV6-1 combines with J gene TRBJ2-1, with D hard to call. The CDR3 is 15 amino acids. V lost 3 bases and J 0 bases, leaving 9 bases between the germline ends. The germline V gene has CDR1 MNHNS and CDR2 SASEGT.

This clonotype has more than one count but fewer than ten. This chain connects TRBV27 to TRBJ2-3; D may be TRBD1 (8 bases). Germline V lookup: CDR1 MNHEY, CDR2 SMNVEV (reference sequence). CDR3 length: 15 amino acids. Trimming removed 6 bases at V and 4 bases at J, with 17 bases between. CDR3 sequence reads: CASRERQGRADTQYF. CDR3 DNA sequence: TGTGCCAGCAGGGAGAGACAGGGGAGGGCAGATACGCAGTATTTT.

This clonotype was counted ten times or more. V is TRBV12-3 or TRBV12-4 and J is TRBJ1-1, with D hard to call. Deletions cut 3 bases from V and 0 bases from J, with 8 bases between. This CDR3 spans 14 amino acids. The CDR3 nucleotides are TGTGCCAGCAGTTTCAGGCCCTTGAACACTGAAGCTTTCTTT. This codes for CASSFRPLNTEAFF.

In this sample, this clonotype turned up many times. J is TRBJ2-2 and V is TRBV7-6; 9 bases align to TRBD2. V lost 2 bases and J lost 1; bases outside the gene matches: 8. The V gene's germline CDR1 is SGHVS and CDR2 FNYEAQ. This CDR3 comprises 18 residues. Here the CDR3 DNA reads TGTGCCAGCAGCTTAAGCCAATCTAGCGGGAAGAACACCGGGGAGCTGTTTTTT. Encoded protein: CASSLSQSSGKNTGELFF.

This clonotype was observed many times. The gene calls are TRBV7-2 and TRBJ2-3, with D perhaps TRBD2 (6 bases). Germline assignment: CDR1 SGHTA and CDR2 FQGNSA. The CDR3 has 14 amino acids. Between the trimmed V and J ends, which lost 7 bases and 3 bases, there was a span of 14 bases. The CDR3 nucleotides are TGTGCCAGCACACCGTTGCGGGGTACAGATACGCAGTATTTT. The encoded protein is CASTPLRGTDTQYF.

The rearrangement joins TRBV28 to TRBJ2-5; a possible D gene is TRBD1 (6 bases). The CDR3 covers 14 residues. Germline lookup yields CDR1 MDHEN and CDR2 SYDVKM. The ends were cut back, 4 bases at V and 4 bases at J, with 13 bases in the middle. The CDR3 region is CASSWSGVSETQYF. In DNA form, the CDR3 reads TGTGCCAGCAGTTGGTCAGGGGTTTCAGAGACCCAGTACTTC.

Only a few counts were recorded for this clonotype. The chain couples TRBV28 to TRBJ2-6; possibly TRBD2 for D (6 bases). CDR1 MDHEN and CDR2 SYDVKM come from the germline V gene. The CDR3 has 15 amino acids. V lost 6 bases, J lost 4 bases, and 13 bases lay in between. The CDR3 DNA is TGTGCCAGCAGCCTAGGGGCGGGAGGGGCCAACGTCCTGACTTTC. Encoded protein: CASSLGAGGANVLTF.

The chain links TRBV15 to TRBJ2-5; no clear D gene. V shed 0 bases and J shed 0 bases, with 11 bases lying between them. CDR1 and CDR2 (germline): LNHNV, YYDKDF (reference sequence). The CDR3 loop spans 16 amino acids. The CDR3 reads CATSRDHRADQETQYF. The CDR3 DNA reads TGTGCCACCAGCAGAGATCATAGGGCCGACCAAGAGACCCAGTACTTC. The variable domain in full, with the rest retrieved from reference TRBV15 and TRBJ2-5, is DAMVIQNPRYQVTQFGKPVTLSCSQTLNHNVMYWYQQKSSQAPKLLFHYYDKDFNNEADTPDNFQSRRPNTSFCFLDIRSPGLGDTAMYLCATSRDHRADQETQYFGPGTRLLVL.

There are a few counts of this clonotype. V and J are TRBV10-3 and TRBJ2-5; unclear D gene. V lost 1 base and J lost 5, with 2 bases in between. The CDR3 has 11 amino acids. Germline-derived CDR1 and CDR2 are ENHRY and SYGVKD. The CDR3 here is CAISELETQYF. The CDR3 DNA follows: TGTGCCATCAGTGAGTTGGAGACCCAGTACTTC.

The J gene is TRBJ2-7, the V gene TRBV7-2, with TRBD2 identical over 7 bases. J gave up 3 bases and V 3 bases, and 5 bases lay outside the gene matches. Germline CDR1 is SGHTA and CDR2 is FQGNSA. The CDR3 contains 14 residues. CDR3 protein: CASSFGTIDYEQYF. CDR3 sequence (DNA): TGTGCCAGCAGCTTCGGGACTATTGACTACGAGCAGTACTTC.

The V call is TRBV27, the J call TRBJ1-6, with a tentative D call TRBD1 (6 bases). The ends were cut back, 5 bases at V and 10 bases at J, with 21 bases in the middle. This CDR3 spans 16 amino acids. Germline-derived CDR1 and CDR2 are MNHEY and SMNVEV (reference sequence). CDR3 residues: CASSLGVSGVRSPLHF. CDR3 nucleotides: TGTGCCAGCAGTCTGGGGGTGTCAGGGGTTAGGTCACCCCTCCACTTT.

V and J are TRBV12-3 or TRBV12-4 and TRBJ2-7; D unresolved. CDR3 length equals 14 residues. Trimming cost V 5 bases and J 0 bases, with 11 bases left between them. The CDR3 is CASSPHGYSYEQYF. CDR3 DNA sequence: TGTGCCAGCAGTCCCCACGGATACTCCTACGAGCAGTACTTC.

This clonotype was seen at least ten times. The chain combines TRBV6-5 with TRBJ2-7; weak D call: TRBD2 (5 bases). Germline lookup yields CDR1 MNHEY and CDR2 SVGAGI. V lost 0 bases to trimming and J lost 2 bases, with 11 bases between them. The CDR3 runs to 15 residues. The CDR3 region is CASSYSWKGAYEQYF. The CDR3 DNA sequence: TGTGCCAGCAGTTACTCGTGGAAGGGAGCCTACGAGCAGTACTTC.

The rearrangement uses TRBV3-1 and TRBJ1-6, with TRBD1 matching over 7 bases. With 3 bases clipped from V and 6 bases from J, the junction kept 5 bases outside the gene matches. The CDR3 contains 15 residues. The germline CDR1 and CDR2 sequences are LGHDT and YNNKEL (reference sequence). CDR3 sequence (DNA): TGTGCCAGCAGCCAGGGTAGGGGGCCTAATTCACCCCTCCACTTT. This encodes CASSQGRGPNSPLHF. The full variable domain, with the rest looked up from reference TRBV3-1 and TRBJ1-6, is DTAVSQTPKYLVTQMGNDKSIKCEQNLGHDTMYWYKQDSKKFLKIMFSYNNKELIINETVPNRFSPKSPDKAHLNLHINSLELGDSAVYFCASSQGRGPNSPLHFGNGTRLTVT.

This clonotype appeared a few times. The chain combines TRBV20-1 with TRBJ2-1, with 7 bases identical to TRBD2. V lost 3 bases to trimming and J lost 3 bases; unmatched junction nucleotides: 5. This CDR3 is built from 14 residues. From germline, CDR1 is DFQATT and CDR2 SNEGSKA (reference sequence). The CDR3 DNA reads as TGCAGTGCTAGCCTCCGGACTAGCTACAATGAGCAGTTCTTC. Translating gives CSASLRTSYNEQFF.

The rearrangement joins TRBV11-2 to TRBJ2-2; the D is unclear. Per germline, CDR1 SGHAT and CDR2 FQNNGV. The CDR3 covers 15 residues. Trimming took 5 bases from V and 8 from J, leaving 18 bases between them. The CDR3 spells CASSGVLSKAGELFF. In DNA form, the CDR3 reads TGTGCCAGCAGCGGGGTCCTTTCCAAAGCGGGGGAGCTGTTTTTT.

V is TRBV25-1 and J is TRBJ1-4; TRBD1 might be the D (5 bases). The CDR3 has 13 residues. The V and J ends lost 8 bases and 3 bases respectively, with 10 bases between them. The germline V gene has CDR1 MGHDK and CDR2 SYGVNS. As DNA, the CDR3 is TGTGCCAGCGTGGGGGAGCCTAATGAAAAACTGTTTTTT. Encoded protein: CASVGEPNEKLFF.

This clonotype was picked up a small number of times. The chain links TRBV20-1 to TRBJ2-2; TRBD2 agrees at 8 bases. The germline gives CDR1 DFQATT, CDR2 SNEGSKA (reference sequence). Trimming at V came to 3 bases and at J to 7 bases, leaving 7 bases not matched to a gene. The CDR3 spans 14 residues. The CDR3 spells CSASGGASIGELFF. The CDR3 nucleotides read TGCAGTGCTAGCGGGGGGGCATCTATCGGGGAGCTGTTTTTT.

The CDR3 coding sequence is TGTGCCAGCAGTTTCACAGCCACAGATACGCAGTATTTT. Amino acid sequence: CASSFTATDTQYF. J is TRBJ2-3 and V is TRBV12-3 or TRBV12-4; D gene unclear. CDR3 length: 13 amino acids. The germline V and J ends were trimmed by 3 bases and 2 bases, with 6 bases remaining between them.

The J gene is TRBJ2-1, the V gene TRBV11-2; D call uncertain. The germline V gene encodes CDR1 SGHAT and CDR2 FQNNGV. The CDR3 is made up of 12 amino acids. The germline V and J ends were trimmed by 2 bases and 15 bases, with 14 bases remaining between them. CDR3 sequence reads: CASSLLTLQLFF. CDR3 DNA: TGTGCCAGCAGCTTACTAACTCTCCAACTGTTCTTC.